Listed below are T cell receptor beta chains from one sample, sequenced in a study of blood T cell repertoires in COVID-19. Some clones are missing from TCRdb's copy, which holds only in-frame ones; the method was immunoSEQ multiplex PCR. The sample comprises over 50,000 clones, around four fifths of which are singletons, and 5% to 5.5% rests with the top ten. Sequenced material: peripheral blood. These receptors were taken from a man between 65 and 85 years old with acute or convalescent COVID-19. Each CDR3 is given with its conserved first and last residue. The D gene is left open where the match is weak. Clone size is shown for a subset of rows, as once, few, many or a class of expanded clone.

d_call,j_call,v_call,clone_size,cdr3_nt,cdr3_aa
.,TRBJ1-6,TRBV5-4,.,TGTGCCAGCAGCACAAACCGGCCCGGGGGTGGTTCACCCCTCCACTTT,CASSTNRPGGGSPLHF
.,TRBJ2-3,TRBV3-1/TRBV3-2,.,TGTGCCAGCAGCCAAGACGGGGATAGGGATACGCAGTATTTT,CASSQDGDRDTQYF
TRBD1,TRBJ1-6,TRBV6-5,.,TGTGCCAGCAGGTTAACAGGGGAATCACCCCTCCACTTT,CASRLTGESPLHF
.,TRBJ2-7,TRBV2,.,TGTGCCAGCAGTGAAGCGCGGGTCCGAGGGCTGTACGAGCAGTACTTC,CASSEARVRGLYEQYF
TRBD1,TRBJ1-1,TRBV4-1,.,TGCGCCAGCAGCCAAGCATGGGCAGGGACAGGTCCCACTGAAGCTTTCTTT,CASSQAWAGTGPTEAFF
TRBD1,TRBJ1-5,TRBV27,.,TGTGCCAGCAGTTTAAAGGGGGCAGGAGGTCAGCCCCAGCATTTT,CASSLKGAGGQPQHF
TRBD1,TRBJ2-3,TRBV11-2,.,TGTGCCAGCAGCTTCCGCAACCGGGACAGCTACACAGATACGCAGTATTTT,CASSFRNRDSYTDTQYF
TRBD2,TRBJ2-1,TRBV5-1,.,TGCGCCAGCAGCCCAAGCGGGGGGTCCTACAATGAGCAGTTCTTC,CASSPSGGSYNEQFF
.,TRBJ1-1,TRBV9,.,TGTGCCAGCAGCTTCAGAGGGGGTCACACTGAAGCTTTCTTT,CASSFRGGHTEAFF
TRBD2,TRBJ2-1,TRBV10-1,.,TGCGCCAGCAGTTTAGCGGGGTACAATGAGCAGTTCTTC,CASSLAGYNEQFF
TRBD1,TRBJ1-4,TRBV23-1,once,TGCGCCAGCAGTCACCGCCCGGGACAGTTTAATGAAAAACTGTTTTTT,CASSHRPGQFNEKLFF
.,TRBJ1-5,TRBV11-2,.,TGTGCCAGCAGCTTAGGGTTTCGAACGGAGCCCCAGCATTTT,CASSLGFRTEPQHF
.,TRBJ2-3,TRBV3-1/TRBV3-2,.,TGTGCCAGCAGCCAAGGCAAGCGGCGGAGCACAGATACGCAGTATTTT,CASSQGKRRSTDTQYF
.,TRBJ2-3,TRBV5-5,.,TGTGCCAGCAGCTTGGGTGGAGGGCGGCGGGATACGCAGTATTTT,CASSLGGGRRDTQYF
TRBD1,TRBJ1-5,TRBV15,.,TGTGCCACCAGCGGTACAGGGGGCCGTCAGCCCCAGCATTTT,CATSGTGGRQPQHF
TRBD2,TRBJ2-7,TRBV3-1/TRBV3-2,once,TGTGCCAGCAGCCAAGGCGGGGGGGAGGAGCAGTACTTC,CASSQGGGEEQYF
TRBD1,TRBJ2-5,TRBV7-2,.,TGTGCCAGCAGTCTACAGGGGGAGACCCAGTACTTC,CASSLQGETQYF
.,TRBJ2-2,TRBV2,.,TGTGCCAGCAGTGACGCGGCACCTCGGGGCACCGGGGAGCTGTTTTTT,CASSDAAPRGTGELFF
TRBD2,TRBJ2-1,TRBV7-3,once,TGTGCCAGCAGCTCCCTGCCGGGGGCTAGCGGGGATGCAGCCCCCTACAATGAGCAGTTCTTC,CASSSLPGASGDAAPYNEQFF
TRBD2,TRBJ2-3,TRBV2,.,TGTGCCAGCCGGACTAGCGGGGGGTATGATACGCAGTATTTT,CASRTSGGYDTQYF
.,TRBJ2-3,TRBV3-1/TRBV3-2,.,TGTGCCAGCAGCTTTGGGACTAGCACAGATACGCAGTATTTT,CASSFGTSTDTQYF
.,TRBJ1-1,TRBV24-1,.,TGTGCCACCAGTGCCCGCCCCGGACACCTGAACACTGAAGCTTTCTTT,CATSARPGHLNTEAFF